The 2 T cell receptor beta chains in this list originate from one sample, sequenced in a study of cytomegalovirus exposure and HLA in healthy donors. Primers for the PCR totalled 60 Vbeta and 13 Jbeta. Libraries were prepared by immunoSEQ multiplex PCR; TCRdb keeps only in-frame clonotypes and omits some of them. The sample records 100,000 or so clones, 85% being singletons. The sample comprised PBMCs. Every receptor here comes from a man aged 25 to 40 in good health and CMV-seronegative.

The V and J genes are TRBV30 and TRBJ1-3; D is ambiguous. Germline loops: CDR1 GTSNPN, CDR2 SVGIG (reference sequence). The CDR3 length is 12 residues. The germline V and J ends were trimmed by 5 bases and 2 bases, with 7 bases remaining between them. The CDR3 is CAWGGTGNTIYF. DNA for the CDR3: TGTGCCTGGGGAGGTACTGGAAACACCATATATTTT.

The rearrangement joins TRBV18 to TRBJ2-7; 9 nucleotides match TRBD1. CDR1 and CDR2 (germline): KGHSH, LQKENI. With V trimmed by 2 bases and J by 3 bases, 5 bases remained unmatched. The CDR3 has 15 amino acids. The CDR3 DNA reads as TGTGCCAGCTCACCAGCCGGGACAGGGAGCTACGAGCAGTACTTC. It yields the protein CASSPAGTGSYEQYF.